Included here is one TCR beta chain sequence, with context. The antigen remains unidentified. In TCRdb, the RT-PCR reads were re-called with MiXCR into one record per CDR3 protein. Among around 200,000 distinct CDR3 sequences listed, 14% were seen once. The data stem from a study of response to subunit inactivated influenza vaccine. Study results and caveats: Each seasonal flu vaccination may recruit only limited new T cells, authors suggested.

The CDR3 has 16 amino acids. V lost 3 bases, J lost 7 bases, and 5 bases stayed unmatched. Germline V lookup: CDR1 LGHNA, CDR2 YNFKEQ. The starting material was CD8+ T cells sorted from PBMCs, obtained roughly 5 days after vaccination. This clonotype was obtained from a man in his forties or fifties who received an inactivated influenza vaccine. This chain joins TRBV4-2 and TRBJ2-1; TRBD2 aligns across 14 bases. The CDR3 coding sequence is TGTGCCAGCAGCCAGCAGGGACTAGCGGGAGTGAATGAGCAGTTCTTC. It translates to CASSQQGLAGVNEQFF.